Following are 25 T cell receptor beta chains from one sample sequenced in a study of cytomegalovirus exposure and HLA in healthy donors (TCRdb year 2017). Library preparation was by the immunoSEQ multiplex PCR assay. A mixture of 60 forward primers for TCR Vbeta segments and 13 reverse primers for TCR Jbeta segments was used in the multiplex PCR. TCRdb's version of the immuneACCESS table is confined to in-frame rearrangements and falls short of the full clone set. An unresolved V gene accounts for under half of the shortfall where checked; the remainder is of unknown origin. The sample table holds 150,000 to 200,000 clones, of which over 70% were seen once. Under 9% of the sample is taken by the ten largest. The sample comprised PBMCs. The source of these receptors is a woman aged 40 to 50 in good health and CMV-seropositive.

As regards this clone: Within the sample, other DNA sequences also encode this same CDR3. The chain links TRBV27 to TRBJ1-6; the D is unclear. The CDR3 has 14 residues. V dropped 8 bases and J dropped 0 bases, with 8 bases sitting between them. Germline V lookup: CDR1 MNHEY, CDR2 SMNVEV (reference sequence). In DNA, the CDR3 is TGTGCCAGCTCAATCAGCTCCTATAATTCACCCCTCCACTTT. Amino acid sequence: CASSISSYNSPLHF.

The gene calls are TRBV19 and TRBJ1-4; 10 positions agree with TRBD1. The trim removed 6 bases at V and 4 bases at J, leaving 5 bases unmatched. Germline V gene sequence: CDR1 LNHDA, CDR2 SQIVND (reference sequence). The CDR3 length is 15 residues. The CDR3: CASSPRTGGNEKLFF. CDR3 in DNA: TGTGCCAGTAGCCCCCGGACAGGGGGTAATGAAAAACTGTTTTTT.

The chain's CDR3 is CASSVWFGGENIQYF. DNA of the CDR3: TGTGCCAGCAGTGTATGGTTTGGCGGTGAAAACATTCAGTACTTC. The chain carries TRBV2 and TRBJ2-4; no clear D gene. Germline V lookup: CDR1 SNHLY, CDR2 FYNNEI. CDR3 size: 15 residues. Trimming took off 4 bases at V and 5 bases at J, with 15 bases between the two ends.

The sample holds many counts of this clone. This chain connects TRBV21-1 to TRBJ1-1; TRBD1, the table's D call, lacks a check against the DNA. TRBV21-1 is shown as a pseudogene. The CDR3 is 15 residues long. CDR3 loop: CASSNPLVRHTEAFF. CDR3 in DNA: TGTGCCAGCAGCAACCCCTTGGTCAGGCACACTGAAGCTTTCTTT.

The chain employs TRBV6-5 and TRBJ1-2; D may be TRBD1 (5 bases). Trimming took 5 bases from V and 5 from J, leaving 15 bases between them. The CDR3 consists of 14 residues. Germline V CDR1 and CDR2: MNHEY, SVGAGI. CDR3 DNA: TGTGCCAGCAGTGAAGAGACAGCAGGGTATGGCTACACCTTC. Its protein product is CASSEETAGYGYTF.

This clone was seen a handful of times. The V gene is TRBV15, the J gene TRBJ2-1, with 13 nucleotides matching TRBD2. Germline CDR1 and CDR2: LNHNV and YYDKDF (reference sequence). The CDR3 sequence is 17 residues long. The V gene end was trimmed by 0 bases and the J gene end by 12 bases; junction bases not matched to a gene: 11. Here the CDR3 DNA reads TGTGCCACCAGCAGAGATGATTATGGGACTAGCGGGGCGATGCAGTTCTTC. Protein: CATSRDDYGTSGAMQFF.

This clone was counted a few times. The rearrangement joins TRBV6-6 to TRBJ1-6; 7 bases align to TRBD1. The CDR3 totals 15 residues. With 8 bases clipped from V and 12 bases from J, the junction kept 16 bases outside the gene matches. The germline V gene encodes CDR1 MNHNY and CDR2 SVGAGI (reference sequence). This chain's CDR3 is CASVTGTAIGVPLHF. CDR3 DNA: TGTGCCAGCGTGACCGGGACAGCGATAGGGGTACCCCTCCACTTT.

The chain employs TRBV29-1 and TRBJ1-3; the D gene is possibly TRBD1 (5 bases). The germline V and J ends were trimmed by 7 bases and 3 bases, with 19 bases remaining between them. CDR3 length equals 15 residues. Germline CDR1 and CDR2: SQVTM and ANQGSEA. CDR3 in DNA: TGCAGCGCCGTGACAGACCGAATCTATGGAAACACCATATATTTT. Translating gives CSAVTDRIYGNTIYF.

This chain uses TRBV19 with TRBJ1-2; perhaps TRBD1 as D (5 bases). Germline V gene data show CDR1 as LNHDA and CDR2 as SQIVND (reference sequence). CDR3 size: 14 residues. V lost 4 bases and J 7 bases, leaving 16 bases between the germline ends. In DNA, the CDR3 is TGTGCCAGTAGTACAAACGGCGGGGCAGGTGGCTACACCTTC. It codes for CASSTNGGAGGYTF.

The chain employs TRBV5-1 and TRBJ2-2; the match to TRBD1 covers 10 bases. This CDR3 is 16 amino acids long. CDR1 SGHRS and CDR2 YFSETQ come from the germline V gene. V was clipped by 3 bases and J by 5 bases; unmatched bases: 7. DNA for the CDR3: TGCGCCAGCAGCTGGATAGGGACAGGGGTGACCGGGGAGCTGTTTTTT. Its protein is CASSWIGTGVTGELFF.

This sequence joins TRBV5-1 and TRBJ2-7, with 8 nucleotides matching TRBD2. J was trimmed by 6 bases and V by 2 bases; bases with no gene match: 7. The CDR3 is made up of 14 amino acids. The germline gives CDR1 SGHRS, CDR2 YFSETQ. The CDR3 sequence: CASSFSGGFSEQYF. Written as DNA, the CDR3 is TGCGCCAGCAGCTTTTCGGGGGGGTTCAGCGAGCAGTACTTC. Variable domain in full (rest from reference TRBV5-1 and TRBJ2-7): KAGVTQTPRYLIKTRGQQVTLSCSPISGHRSVSWYQQTPGQGLQFLFEYFSETQRNKGNFPGRFSGRQFSNSRSEMNVSTLELGDSALYLCASSFSGGFSEQYFGPGTRLTVT.

The chain links TRBV23-1 to TRBJ2-7; D may be TRBD1 (6 bases). TRBV23-1 is given ORF status, its function remaining uncertain. Trimming shortened V by 7 bases and J by 4 bases, and 14 bases separated the two germline ends. This CDR3 contains 13 residues. The CDR3: CASNSNRAYEQYF. DNA of the CDR3: TGCGCCAGCAATTCGAACAGGGCATACGAGCAGTACTTC.

The DNA of the CDR3 is TGTGCCAGCAGTTTAGGCAGGCCTGGAAACACCATATATTTT. This gives the protein CASSLGRPGNTIYF. J is TRBJ1-3 and V is TRBV28; D is uncertain. CDR1 is MDHEN and CDR2 is SYDVKM in the germline V gene. Trimming took 2 bases from V and 2 from J, leaving 7 bases between them. There are 14 residues in the CDR3.

This clone was recorded only once. This chain joins TRBV27 and TRBJ2-5; D unresolved. CDR1 MNHEY and CDR2 SMNVEV come from the germline V gene (reference sequence). The germline V and J ends were trimmed by 1 base and 4 bases, with 10 bases remaining between them. This CDR3 is 14 amino acids long. CDR3 residues: CASSLWAAPETQYF. The CDR3 region has the DNA TGTGCCAGCAGTTTATGGGCAGCCCCAGAGACCCAGTACTTC.

The J gene is TRBJ2-1, the V gene TRBV18; D unresolved. Germline CDR1 KGHSH, CDR2 LQKENI. Trimming pared 2 bases from V and 2 bases from J, leaving 10 bases between. The CDR3 consists of 15 residues. The CDR3 DNA is TGTGCCAGCTCACCAGCGGTGGAACCCTACAATGAGCAGTTCTTC. It encodes CASSPAVEPYNEQFF.

The V gene is TRBV30, the J gene TRBJ2-5; 7 bases are shared with TRBD1. V gave up 0 bases and J gave up 7 bases; unmatched junction bases: 8. The CDR3 length is 14 residues. Germline V gives CDR1 GTSNPN, CDR2 SVGIG (reference sequence). The CDR3 nucleotides read TGTGCCTGGAGTGTACTCGAGGGGGCTGGGACCCAGTACTTC. It yields the protein CAWSVLEGAGTQYF.

The J gene is TRBJ1-1, the V gene TRBV5-4; no firm D call. Trimming cost V 3 bases and J 2 bases, with 17 bases left between them. In germline, CDR1 is SGHNT, CDR2 YYREEE (reference sequence). This CDR3 has 16 residues. The CDR3 spells CASSWMLGGTNTEAFF. CDR3 coding DNA: TGTGCCAGCAGCTGGATGCTTGGCGGCACCAACACTGAAGCTTTCTTT.

Here the CDR3 DNA reads TGCGCCAGCAGCCAAGTAGCCCTGTACCAAGAGACCCAGTACTTC. This translates into CASSQVALYQETQYF. The V gene is TRBV4-1, the J gene TRBJ2-5; D gene uncertain. Germline V CDR1 and CDR2: MGHRA, YSYEKL. V was clipped by 1 base and J by 0 bases, with 9 bases between them. The CDR3 is 15 residues long.

A single count supports this clone. The CDR3 DNA sequence: TGTGCCAGCAGCTTGGTTTCTTCCACAGATACGCAGTATTTT. Protein: CASSLVSSTDTQYF. The chain combines TRBV5-6 with TRBJ2-3; no clear D gene. From germline, CDR1 is SGHDT and CDR2 YYEEEE. V was trimmed by 0 bases and J by 2 bases, leaving 7 bases between them. This CDR3 comprises 14 residues.

The genes are TRBV19 and TRBJ1-1, with a weak D call TRBD1 (6 bases). CDR1 and CDR2 (germline): LNHDA, SQIVND (reference sequence). V was cut by 6 bases and J by 0 bases, with 17 bases left in between. CDR3 length equals 16 residues. CDR3 DNA sequence: TGTGCCAGTAGAGACAGGATCGTGGGGATGAACACTGAAGCTTTCTTT. Its translation is CASRDRIVGMNTEAFF.

This CDR3 is CASGDDQDNMADTQYF. The CDR3 DNA is TGTGCTAGTGGTGACGACCAGGACAATATGGCAGATACGCAGTATTTT. The rearrangement links TRBV12-5 to TRBJ2-3; a weak D match, TRBD1 (5 bases). V gave up 5 bases and J gave up 4 bases, with 19 bases separating them. CDR3 length: 16 residues. CDR1 LGHNT and CDR2 FRNRAP come from the germline V gene.

J is TRBJ1-2 and V is TRBV28, with D maybe TRBD1 (5 bases). With 8 bases removed from V and 3 bases from J, the gap between germline ends came to 19 bases. Germline loops: CDR1 MDHEN, CDR2 SYDVKM. This CDR3 is 15 amino acids long. CDR3 sequence (DNA): TGTGCCAGCGGTGGGGCAGGGCCCCCCTACTATGGCTACACCTTC. This sequence encodes CASGGAGPPYYGYTF.

V gene TRBV11-2 combines with J gene TRBJ2-5; 13 bases are a match to TRBD2. The CDR3 covers 16 residues. Germline loops: CDR1 SGHAT, CDR2 FQNNGV. V was clipped by 1 base and J by 5 bases; unmatched bases: 4. CDR3 nucleotide sequence: TGTGCCAGCAGCTTAGGGGGGACTAGCGGGGTGGAGACCCAGTACTTC. Protein sequence: CASSLGGTSGVETQYF.

The chain links TRBV4-1 to TRBJ1-2, with D maybe TRBD1 (6 bases). The CDR3 sequence is 13 residues long. Germline V gene lookup returns CDR1 MGHRA and CDR2 YSYEKL. Between the trimmed V and J ends, which lost 3 bases and 8 bases, there was a span of 13 bases. This chain's CDR3 is CASSHRGARGYTF. The CDR3 DNA sequence: TGCGCCAGCAGCCACAGGGGCGCGAGGGGCTACACCTTC.

This clone occurred once. The rearrangement uses TRBV30 and TRBJ2-1, with TRBD2 identical over 7 bases. The CDR3 contains 16 residues. The germline V gene encodes CDR1 GTSNPN and CDR2 SVGIG (reference sequence). The V and J ends lost 1 base and 5 bases, in that order; junction bases with no gene match: 11. The CDR3 loop reads CAWSEKTAGFHNEQFF. For the CDR3, the DNA is TGTGCCTGGAGTGAAAAGACAGCGGGATTTCACAATGAGCAGTTCTTC.